The sequence of this T cell receptor (beta chain) was determined in a study of long-term antiretroviral therapy in people with HIV. Findings and limits, study-wide: Transplant-donor-level diversity was not reached after ART, though diversity increased. Dominance of pre-ART expanded clones persisted, fluctuating and often declining after ART. Someone took the blood between the mid-2000s and the late 2010s, maybe while older ART regimens were in use.

Worth noting for this clone: Its antigen is not known.

This CDR3 contains 15 residues. Germline CDR1 MNHNS, CDR2 SASEGT. The V gene end was trimmed by 4 bases and the J gene end by 4 bases; junction bases not matched to a gene: 8. There was at least one pre-ART PBMC sample for each donor, plus at least two post-ART PBMC samples. Researchers report immunoSEQ v3.0 was run at survey level. Some clones are missing from TCRdb's copy, which holds only in-frame ones; the method was immunoSEQ multiplex PCR. The sample yields about 33,000 clones, 60% to 85% seen once. The source was unsorted PBMCs, collected 2 years after starting antiretroviral therapy. The genes are TRBV6-1 and TRBJ1-2, with 8 bases lining up with TRBD1. This TCR came from a woman aged 45-59 years with HIV. This CDR3 reads CASSAGTGGAYGYTF. The CDR3 DNA is TGTGCCAGCAGTGCCGGGACAGGTGGGGCCTATGGCTACACCTTC.